This TCR beta chain was recorded in a study of shared clonotypes between healthy human individuals. Whole-study findings and limits: The represented genetic and exposure-history diversity was limited by the small number of donors.

Points on this clone: The target antigen is unknown.

Trimming pared 3 bases from V and 7 bases from J, leaving 9 bases between. The CDR3 is 13 amino acids. Germline V CDR1 and CDR2: SGHDN, FVKESK. Adult Caucasians living in Nashville, Tennessee made up all of the donors. The authors split each subset's genomic DNA evenly across several immunoSEQ plates. Original handling: Sequence data from immunoSEQ were junction-only and lacked quality scores; consequently, filtering differed. Data came from immunoSEQ multiplex PCR; TCRdb stores just in-frame clones and leaves some out. V and J calls and clone size come straight from that table; D and trimming were deduced from the DNA. The sample lists some 510,000 clones, 70% to 80% occurring once.

Sequences were obtained from PBMCs. The chain has TRBV14 and TRBJ2-2; D gene ambiguous. The sequence was obtained from a woman aged 35 to 49 in good health. Some clones in this sample may be carry-over from other donors' samples. The CDR3 protein is CASSHLSLGELFF. For the CDR3, the DNA is TGTGCCAGCAGCCATTTGTCGCTCGGGGAGCTGTTTTTT.